A few counts support the clone carrying this T cell receptor (beta chain). The data stem from a study of OX40 agonist ivuxolimab in advanced cancers. Sequenced by immunoSEQ multiplex PCR; TCRdb stores in-frame clones only, minus some. This table holds about 14,000 clones, around 79% found once. The TCR sequence derives from an adult with an advanced solid tumor such as melanoma, head and neck, liver or kidney cancer. This specimen consisted of CD4+ or CD8+ T cells sorted from blood, obtained in a trial of the OX40 agonist ivuxolimab.

As DNA, the CDR3 is TGCGCCAGCAGTGAGTCGGCAGGGGATGACGGCTACACCTTC. Protein sequence: CASSESAGDDGYTF. The chain is built from TRBV10-2 and TRBJ1-2; D might be TRBD1 (6 bases). V lost 0 bases, J lost 8 bases, and 13 bases lay in between. CDR1 WSHSY and CDR2 SAAADI come from the germline V gene. The length of the CDR3 is 14 residues.